This record covers a single T cell receptor (beta chain). Enrollees, about 18 to 90 years old, lived in approximately 25 US areas. Participant reports of clinical history set cohort assignment. Repertoires were generated with immunoSEQ multiplex PCR, while TCRdb's copy carries only in-frame clones and drops some. The data hold some 200,000 clones, with approximately 80% observed a single time. This entry is derived from a study of blood T cell repertoires in COVID-19. Study summary: T cells, B-cell-depleted T cells, or PBMCs provided the cDNA or gDNA that served as material.

The length of the CDR3 is 14 residues. After removal of 6 bases from V and 5 bases from J, the junction contained 7 bases not matched to a gene. In germline, CDR1 is LNHDA, CDR2 SQIVND (reference sequence). The rearrangement uses TRBV19 and TRBJ1-1; 9 bases line up with TRBD1. This TCR came from a woman in her forties with acute COVID-19. The sample taken for sequencing was PBMCs or T cells enriched from blood (not recorded which). The CDR3 reads CASRRQGGKTEAFF. DNA for the CDR3: TGTGCCAGTAGGAGACAGGGGGGTAAGACTGAAGCTTTCTTT. Combining the CDR3 with reference TRBV19 and TRBJ1-1 gives the whole variable domain DGGITQSPKYLFRKEGQNVTLSCEQNLNHDAMYWYRQDPGQGLRLIYYSQIVNDFQKGDIAEGYSVSREKKESFPLTVTSAQKNPTAFYLCASRRQGGKTEAFFGQGTRLTVV.